This T cell receptor (beta chain) comes out of a study of CD8 T cells in ankylosing spondylitis. Study-level findings and limits: Certain motif variants had earlier been reported in reactive arthritis synovial fluid and blood. Significant enrichment of disease-linked clones was reported in matched ankylosing spondylitis synovial fluid. Disease-associated clones were CD8+ and fairly uncommon in peripheral blood. Several highly homologous variants made up a TCR beta motif that seemed to typify ankylosing spondylitis blood.

The CDR3 extends over 13 amino acids. V was clipped by 0 bases and J by 8 bases, with 8 bases between them. Germline CDR1 SGHAT, CDR2 FQNNGV. TCRdb redid the calling of the 5' RACE reads with MiXCR, one entry per CDR3 protein. Altogether 450,000 or so distinct CDR3 sequences are present, roughly 26% being singletons, with the ten largest covering 0.89%. Notes on this clonotype: Its antigen remains unidentified.

The genes are TRBV11-2 and TRBJ2-1; no clear D gene. The sequencing sample was made of blood, either unsorted or a sorted T cell fraction (not recorded which). The sequence came from a male donor with ankylosing spondylitis. The CDR3 DNA follows: TGTGCCAGCAGCTTAGAACCCGAAGATGAGCAGTTCTTC. Encoded protein: CASSLEPEDEQFF.